The 3 T cell receptor beta chains below come from one sample, sequenced in a study of cytomegalovirus exposure and HLA in healthy donors. A multiplex PCR was run with 60 Vbeta primers and 13 Jbeta primers. Produced via immunoSEQ multiplex PCR; TCRdb's table is partial and in-frame only. The top ten clones hold more than 1.5% of a sample with approximately 300,000 clones, almost 85% of them seen once. The specimen was PBMCs. Every receptor here comes from a woman aged 35 to 49 in good health and CMV-seropositive.

This chain links TRBV19 with TRBJ2-1; 10 nucleotides agree with TRBD2. CDR1 and CDR2 from the germline V gene are LNHDA and SQIVND (reference sequence). This CDR3 spans 13 amino acids. The junction had 1 base not matched to a gene; V was cut back by 9 bases and J by 2 bases. CDR3 in DNA: TGTGCCAGCAGCGGGGGGGCCTACAATGAGCAGTTCTTC. Its translation: CASSGGAYNEQFF.

V usage is TRBV14 and J usage is TRBJ2-5; D is possibly TRBD1 (5 bases). The V end was cut by 1 base, the J end by 9 bases, with 18 bases between. The germline V gene has CDR1 SGHDN and CDR2 FVKESK. The CDR3 sequence is 15 residues long. The CDR3 nucleotides read TGTGCCAGCAGCCAAGGTGGACATTCTTCGCAGGCCCAGTACTTC. Amino acid sequence: CASSQGGHSSQAQYF.

The chain combines TRBV2 with TRBJ2-1, with D maybe TRBD2 (5 bases). Trimming removed 6 bases at V and 8 bases at J, with 11 bases between. CDR1 is SNHLY, CDR2 FYNNEI, per germline. CDR3 length: 12 residues. The CDR3 loop reads CASSGGVYEQFF. CDR3 coding DNA: TGTGCCAGCAGCGGAGGTGTATATGAGCAGTTCTTC.